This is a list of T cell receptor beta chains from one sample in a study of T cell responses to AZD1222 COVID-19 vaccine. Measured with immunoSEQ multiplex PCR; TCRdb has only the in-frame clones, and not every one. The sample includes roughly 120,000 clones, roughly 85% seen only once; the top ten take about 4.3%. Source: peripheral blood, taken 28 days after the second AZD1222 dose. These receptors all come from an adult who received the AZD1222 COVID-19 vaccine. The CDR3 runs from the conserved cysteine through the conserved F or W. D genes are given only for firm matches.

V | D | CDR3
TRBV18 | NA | CASSPPSWDTGELFF
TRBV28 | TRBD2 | CASSPPGLAGVADTQYF
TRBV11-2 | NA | CASSFEGSTHIQYF
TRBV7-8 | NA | CASSLALGGLTDTQYF
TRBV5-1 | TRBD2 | CASSFGTSGGLGETQYF
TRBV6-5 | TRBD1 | CASRGDSGNEQFF
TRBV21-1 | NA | CASSNFEKLFF
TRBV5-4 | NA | CASSWGESPYGYTF
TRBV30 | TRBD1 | CAWSTSGQQTGELFF
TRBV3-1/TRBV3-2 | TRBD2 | CASSPLAGGHIDTQYF
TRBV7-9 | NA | CASSQPGGVGKETQYF
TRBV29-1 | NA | CSVPVTGTSDLAFF
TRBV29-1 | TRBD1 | CSGGTALTYGYTF
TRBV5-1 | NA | CASNTGTRGGETQYF
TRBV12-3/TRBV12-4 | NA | CAVDRISGELFF
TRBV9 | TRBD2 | CASSVRTSGGTYNEQFF
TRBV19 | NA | CASKGLGIYNEQFF
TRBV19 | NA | CASSIPSTASYGYTF
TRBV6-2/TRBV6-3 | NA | CASSEADRQPQHF
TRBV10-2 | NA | CASSDPNQPQHF
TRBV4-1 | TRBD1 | CASNQGGVYGYTF
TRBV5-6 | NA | CASSYSLRGSYEQYF
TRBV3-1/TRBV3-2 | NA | CASSQGSTEGYGYTF
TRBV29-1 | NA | CSAQGRGDQPQHF
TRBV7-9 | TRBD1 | CASIEIQGAHGELFF
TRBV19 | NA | CASSTMARGAQETQYF
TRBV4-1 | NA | CASSQVPNTGELFF
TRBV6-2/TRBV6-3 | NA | CASSYSRGSSSYKQYF
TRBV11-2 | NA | CASSFWVFRRDSGANVLTF
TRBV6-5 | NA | CASSQKSSGANVLTF
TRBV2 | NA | CASSERTTYQPQHF
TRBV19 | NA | CASSSHFF
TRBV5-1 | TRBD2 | CASSTLAGATQYF
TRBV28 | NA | CASISPTYNSPLHF
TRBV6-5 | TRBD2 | CASRPPGGSYEQYF
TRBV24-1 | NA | CATSATDNEKLFF
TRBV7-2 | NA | CASSLGGGMNSPLHF
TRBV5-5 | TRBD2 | CASSLSGGYQETQYF
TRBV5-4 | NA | CASSLEGWAATDTQYF
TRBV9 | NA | CASSEQITGIYGYTF
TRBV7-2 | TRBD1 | CASSLQGAGELFF
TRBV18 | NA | CASSPGQNTEAFF
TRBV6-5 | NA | CASTLGRTNTEAFF
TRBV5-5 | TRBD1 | CASSAGQASYTF
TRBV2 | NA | CATWKEQDSYEQYF
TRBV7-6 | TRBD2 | CASSHAGEEQYF
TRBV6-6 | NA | CASNSGQARGGELFF
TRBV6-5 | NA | CASSYGSDTTSPLHF
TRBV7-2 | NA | CASSLAGARGYTF
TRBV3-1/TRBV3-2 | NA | CASSSYTREQYF
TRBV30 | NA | CAWSVQIGDTEAFF
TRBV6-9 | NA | CASSYDADTQYF
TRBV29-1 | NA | CSVSSGRNEQFF
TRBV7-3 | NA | CASSLSGGPPLHF
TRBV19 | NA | CASSPRSDRPYEQYF